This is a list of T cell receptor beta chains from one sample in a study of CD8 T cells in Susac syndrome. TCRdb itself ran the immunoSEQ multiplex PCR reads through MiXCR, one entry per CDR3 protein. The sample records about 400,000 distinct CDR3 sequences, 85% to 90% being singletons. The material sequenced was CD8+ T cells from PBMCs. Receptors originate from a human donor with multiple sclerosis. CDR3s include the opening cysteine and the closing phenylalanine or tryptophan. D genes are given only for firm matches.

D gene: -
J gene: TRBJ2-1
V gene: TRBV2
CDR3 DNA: TGTGCCACCAGGATAGCTGGCAATGAGCAGTTCTTC
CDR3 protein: CATRIAGNEQFF

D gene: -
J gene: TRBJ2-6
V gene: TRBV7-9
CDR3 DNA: TGTGCCAGCAGCTCATCGCTCGACTCTGGGGCCAACGCCCTGACTTTC
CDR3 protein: CASSSSLDSGANALTF

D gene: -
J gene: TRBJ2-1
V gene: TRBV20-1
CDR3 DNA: TGCAGTGCTAGAGATAGGGGGGGAAGCTCCTACAATGAGCAGTTCTTC
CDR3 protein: CSARDRGGSSYNEQFF

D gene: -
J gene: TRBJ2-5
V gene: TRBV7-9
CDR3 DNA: TGTGCCAGCAGCTTAGTGGCTGTGGGACAAGAGACCCAGTACTTC
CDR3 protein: CASSLVAVGQETQYF

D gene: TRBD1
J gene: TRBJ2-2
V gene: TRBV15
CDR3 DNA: TGTGCCACCAGCGGCGGACAGGGGGCTTCGCTCTACACCGGGGAGCTGTTTTTT
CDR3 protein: CATSGGQGASLYTGELFF

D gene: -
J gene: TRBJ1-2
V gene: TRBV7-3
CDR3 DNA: TGTGCCAGCAGCCCCAGTGTTGAGGATATCTATGGCTACACCTTC
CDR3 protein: CASSPSVEDIYGYTF

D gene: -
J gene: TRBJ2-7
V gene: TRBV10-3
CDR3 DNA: TGTGCCATCAGCGCGTCGGGGCAGATTCACGAGCAGTACTTC
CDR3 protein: CAISASGQIHEQYF

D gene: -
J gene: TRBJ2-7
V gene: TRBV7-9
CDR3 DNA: TGTGCCAGCAGCTTCCCCGGGACACACAGCTCCTACGAGCAGTACTTC
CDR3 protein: CASSFPGTHSSYEQYF

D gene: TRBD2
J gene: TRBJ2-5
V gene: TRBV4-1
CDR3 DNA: TGCGCCAGCAGCCTGGGGGGGGTGGAGACCCAGTACTTC
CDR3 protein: CASSLGGVETQYF

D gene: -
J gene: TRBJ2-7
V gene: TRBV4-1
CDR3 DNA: TGCGCCAGCAGCCATGGGGGTCTCTCCTACGAGCAGTACTTC
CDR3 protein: CASSHGGLSYEQYF